This TCR beta chain was captured by sequencing in a study of regulatory T cells in long-lasting Graves disease. Germline V lookup: CDR1 SGDLS, CDR2 YYNGEE. V was clipped by 0 bases and J by 11 bases, with 11 bases between them. The CDR3 has 12 amino acids. Time point denoted: newly diagnosed GD, antithyroid drugs for less than 3 months. Generation of the TCR library employed RNA extracted from PBMCs. Into tubes containing EDTA, approximately 9 milliliters of peripheral blood were drawn. This clonotype showed up just a few times. The antigen is undetermined. TCR beta libraries were built with iRepertoire HTBI primers and Arm-PCR of CDR3 regions. Authors' data handling: Gene usage covered approximately 60 TRBV and 14 to 15 TRBJ segments. TCRdb recomputed calls from the multiplex PCR reads with MiXCR, one row per CDR3 protein. These V and J calls derive from TCRdb rather than the authors' analysis. The sample records 550,000 to 600,000 distinct CDR3 sequences, roughly 15% being singletons.

Whole-study results and caveats: Among the persistent patients, fewer than 3,000 public clonotypes were shared, more than the 950 to 1,000 shared among new patients.

A further study also used this sample, focusing on T cells in Graves' hyperthyroidism and ophthalmopathy.

The chain carries TRBV9 and TRBJ1-1; maybe TRBD1 (5 bases). The sequence was collected from a man younger than 35 with Graves disease. The input for sequencing was peripheral blood mononuclear cells (PBMCs), taken at new diagnosis, from a patient treated with antithyroid drugs. The CDR3 sequence: CASSVDAGTAFF. In DNA form, the CDR3 reads TGTGCCAGCAGCGTAGACGCAGGGACGGCTTTCTTT.